This TCR beta chain comes out of a study of cytomegalovirus exposure and HLA in healthy donors. As for this clone: What it recognizes is unknown.

Study-wide findings and caveats: Later, an analysis found that TCR clusters from the first cohort tended to co-occur in the roughly 110 validation repertoires. Some TCR beta chains (around 180 of them) were listed as cytomegalovirus-associated.

This CDR3 comprises 14 residues. Method: immunoSEQ multiplex PCR; TCRdb's copy keeps in-frame clones and lacks some. This sample has about 110,000 clones; 88% occur once, and the top ten carry about 1.8%. The chain recombines TRBV21-1 with TRBJ1-5; the table names TRBD1, a call not compared with the DNA. TRBV21-1 is shown as a pseudogene. Sequencing was performed on PBMCs. The source is a woman aged 18-35 years in good health and CMV-seropositive. For the CDR3, the DNA is TGTGCCAGCAGCACGAAGACAGGGCCGCAGCCCCAGCATTTT. The encoded protein is CASSTKTGPQPQHF.